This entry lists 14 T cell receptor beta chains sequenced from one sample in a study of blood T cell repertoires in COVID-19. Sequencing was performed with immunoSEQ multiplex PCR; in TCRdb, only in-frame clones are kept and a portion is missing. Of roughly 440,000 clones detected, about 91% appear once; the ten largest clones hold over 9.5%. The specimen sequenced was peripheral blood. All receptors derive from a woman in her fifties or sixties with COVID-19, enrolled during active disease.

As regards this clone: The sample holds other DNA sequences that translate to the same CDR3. The CDR3 sequence: CASSEGQGTRGYTF. CDR3 nucleotides: TGTGCCAGCAGTGAGGGACAGGGGACGAGGGGCTACACCTTC. The rearrangement links TRBV6-1 to TRBJ1-2, with TRBD1 identical over 10 bases. J was trimmed by 8 bases and V by 3 bases; bases with no gene match: 6. Germline V CDR1 and CDR2: MNHNS, SASEGT. The CDR3 spans 14 residues.

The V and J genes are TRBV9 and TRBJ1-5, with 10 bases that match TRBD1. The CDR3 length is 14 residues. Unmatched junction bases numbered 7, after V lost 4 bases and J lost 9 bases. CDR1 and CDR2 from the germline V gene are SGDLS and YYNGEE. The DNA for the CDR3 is TGTGCCAGCAGCCTGGGACAGGGGCAGGGGCCCCAGCATTTT. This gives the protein CASSLGQGQGPQHF.

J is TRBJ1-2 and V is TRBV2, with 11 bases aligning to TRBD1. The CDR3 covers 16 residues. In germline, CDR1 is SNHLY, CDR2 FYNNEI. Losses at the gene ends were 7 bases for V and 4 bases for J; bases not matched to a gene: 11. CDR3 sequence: CASNPTDRGRGYGYTF. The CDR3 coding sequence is TGTGCCAGCAATCCAACGGACAGGGGGCGGGGCTATGGCTACACCTTC.

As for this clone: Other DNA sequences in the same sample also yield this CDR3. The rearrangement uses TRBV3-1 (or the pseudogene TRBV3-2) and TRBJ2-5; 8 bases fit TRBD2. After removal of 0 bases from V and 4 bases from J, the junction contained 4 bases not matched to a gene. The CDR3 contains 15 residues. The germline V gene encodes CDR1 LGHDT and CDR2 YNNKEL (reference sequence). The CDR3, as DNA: TGTGCCAGCAGCCAAGATCTTCGGGGGGGAGAGACCCAGTACTTC. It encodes CASSQDLRGGETQYF.

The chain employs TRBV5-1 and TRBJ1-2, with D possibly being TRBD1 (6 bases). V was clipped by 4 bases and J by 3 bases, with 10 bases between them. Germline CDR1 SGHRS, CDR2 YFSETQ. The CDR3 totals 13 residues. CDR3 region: CASSPRGDYGYTF. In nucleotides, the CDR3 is TGCGCCAGCAGCCCCAGGGGAGACTATGGCTACACCTTC.

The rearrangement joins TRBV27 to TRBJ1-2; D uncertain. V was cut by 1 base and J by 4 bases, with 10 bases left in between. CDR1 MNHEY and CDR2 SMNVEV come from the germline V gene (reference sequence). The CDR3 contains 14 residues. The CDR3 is CASSLLASSYGYTF. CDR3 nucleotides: TGTGCCAGCAGTTTATTGGCTTCCAGCTATGGCTACACCTTC.

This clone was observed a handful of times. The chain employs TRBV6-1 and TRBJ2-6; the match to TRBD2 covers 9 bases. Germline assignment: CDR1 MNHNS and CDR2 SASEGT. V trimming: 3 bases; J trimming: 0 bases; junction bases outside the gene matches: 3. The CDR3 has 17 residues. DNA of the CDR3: TGTGCCAGCAGTGACCTAGCGGGGAGCTCTGGGGCCAACGTCCTGACTTTC. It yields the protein CASSDLAGSSGANVLTF.

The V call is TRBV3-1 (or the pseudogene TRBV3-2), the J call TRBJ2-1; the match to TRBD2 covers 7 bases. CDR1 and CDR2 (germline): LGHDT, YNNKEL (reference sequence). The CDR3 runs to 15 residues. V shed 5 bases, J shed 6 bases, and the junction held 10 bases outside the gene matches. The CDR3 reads CASSTGGLLLNEQFF. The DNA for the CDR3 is TGTGCCAGCAGCACGGGGGGACTGTTACTCAATGAGCAGTTCTTC.

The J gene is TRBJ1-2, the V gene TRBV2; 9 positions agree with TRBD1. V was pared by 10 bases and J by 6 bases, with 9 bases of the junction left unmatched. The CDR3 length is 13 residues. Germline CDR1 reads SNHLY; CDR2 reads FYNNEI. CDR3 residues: CATVRDRENGYTF. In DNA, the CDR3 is TGTGCCACTGTCCGGGACAGGGAAAATGGCTACACCTTC.

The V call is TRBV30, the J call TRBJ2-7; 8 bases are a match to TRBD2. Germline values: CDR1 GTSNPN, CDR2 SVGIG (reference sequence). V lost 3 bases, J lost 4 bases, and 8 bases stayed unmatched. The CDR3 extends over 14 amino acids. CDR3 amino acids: CAWRAGTSFYEQYF. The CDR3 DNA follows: TGTGCCTGGAGGGCCGGGACTAGTTTTTACGAGCAGTACTTC.

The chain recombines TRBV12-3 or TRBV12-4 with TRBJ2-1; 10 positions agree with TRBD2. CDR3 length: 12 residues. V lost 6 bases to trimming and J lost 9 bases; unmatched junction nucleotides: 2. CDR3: CASSRTSGEQFF. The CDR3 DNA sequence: TGTGCCAGCAGCCGGACTAGCGGTGAGCAGTTCTTC.

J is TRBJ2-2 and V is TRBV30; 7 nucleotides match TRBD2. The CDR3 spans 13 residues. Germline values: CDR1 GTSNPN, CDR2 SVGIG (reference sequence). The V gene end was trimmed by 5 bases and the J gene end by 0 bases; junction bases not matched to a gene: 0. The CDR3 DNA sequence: TGTGCCTGGGGGGGGGCGAACACCGGGGAGCTGTTTTTT. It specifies CAWGGANTGELFF. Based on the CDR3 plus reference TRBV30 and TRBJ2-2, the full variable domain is SQTIHQWPATLVQPVGSPLSLECTVEGTSNPNLYWYRQAAGRGLQLLFYSVGIGQISSEVPQNLSASRPQDRQFILSSKKLLLSDSGFYLCAWGGANTGELFFGEGSRLTVL.

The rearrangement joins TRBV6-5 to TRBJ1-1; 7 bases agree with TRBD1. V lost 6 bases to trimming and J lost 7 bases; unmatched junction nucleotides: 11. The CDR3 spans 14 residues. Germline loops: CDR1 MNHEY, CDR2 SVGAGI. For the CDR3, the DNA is TGTGCCAGCAGCCCAGGAGACAGGGCTATTGAAGCTTTCTTT. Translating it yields CASSPGDRAIEAFF.

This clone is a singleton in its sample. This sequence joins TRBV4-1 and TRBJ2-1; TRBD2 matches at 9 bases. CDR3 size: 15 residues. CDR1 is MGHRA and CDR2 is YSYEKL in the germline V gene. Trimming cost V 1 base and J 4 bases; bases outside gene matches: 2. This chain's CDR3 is CASSQGSGGYNEQFF. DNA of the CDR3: TGCGCCAGCAGCCAAGGTAGCGGGGGTTACAATGAGCAGTTCTTC.